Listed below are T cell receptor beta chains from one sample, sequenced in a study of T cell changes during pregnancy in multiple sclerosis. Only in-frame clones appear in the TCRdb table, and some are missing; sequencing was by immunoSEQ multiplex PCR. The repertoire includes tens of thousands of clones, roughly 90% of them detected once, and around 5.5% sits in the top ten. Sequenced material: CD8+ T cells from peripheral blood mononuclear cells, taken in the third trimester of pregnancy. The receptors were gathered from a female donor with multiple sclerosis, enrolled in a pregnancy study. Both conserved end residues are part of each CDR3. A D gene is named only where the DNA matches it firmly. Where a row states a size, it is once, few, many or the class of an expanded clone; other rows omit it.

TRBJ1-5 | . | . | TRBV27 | CASGVGGRVNQPQHF | TGTGCCAGCGGAGTCGGGGGGCGAGTCAATCAGCCCCAGCATTTT
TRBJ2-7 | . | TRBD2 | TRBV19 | CASSIRGSGTYEQYF | TGTGCCAGTAGTATTCGGGGTAGCGGGACCTACGAGCAGTACTTC
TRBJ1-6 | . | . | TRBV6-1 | CASSESGSPYNSPLHF | TGTGCCAGCAGTGAAAGCGGTTCCCCCTATAATTCACCCCTCCACTTT
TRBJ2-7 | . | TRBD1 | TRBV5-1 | CASSLDWDRGSYEQYF | TGCGCCAGCAGCTTGGACTGGGACAGGGGGTCCTACGAGCAGTACTTC
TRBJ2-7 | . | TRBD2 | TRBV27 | CASSTSGSSYEQYF | TGTGCCAGTAGCACTAGCGGGAGCTCCTACGAGCAGTACTTC
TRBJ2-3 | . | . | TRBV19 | CASSTGVADTQYF | TGTGCCAGTAGTACCGGGGTAGCAGATACGCAGTATTTT
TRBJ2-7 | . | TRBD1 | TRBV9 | CASSIRPGTGEETYEQYF | TGTGCCAGCAGCATCCGTCCCGGGACAGGGGAGGAAACCTACGAGCAGTACTTC
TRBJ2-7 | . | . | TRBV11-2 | CASSPSPSYEQYF | TGTGCCAGCAGCCCAAGCCCCTCCTACGAGCAGTACTTC
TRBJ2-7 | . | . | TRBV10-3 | CAISLPPGTPSYEQYF | TGTGCCATCAGCTTACCCCCCGGGACACCATCCTACGAGCAGTACTTC
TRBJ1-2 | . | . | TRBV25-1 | CASSEPGHGLANYGYTF | TGTGCCAGCAGTGAACCGGGACACGGATTAGCTAACTATGGCTACACCTTC
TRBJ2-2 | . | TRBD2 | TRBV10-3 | CAISEGGRGNTGELFF | TGTGCCATCAGTGAAGGCGGGAGAGGAAACACCGGGGAGCTGTTTTTT
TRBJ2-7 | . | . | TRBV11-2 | CASSFSGYEQYF | TGTGCCAGCAGCTTTAGCGGCTACGAGCAGTACTTC
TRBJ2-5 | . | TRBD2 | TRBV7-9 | CASSLRTSGRRETQYF | TGTGCCAGCAGCTTAAGGACTAGCGGAAGAAGGGAGACCCAGTACTTC
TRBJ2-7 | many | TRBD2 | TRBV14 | CASSQDRLASYEQYF | TGTGCCAGCAGCCAAGATCGACTAGCCTCCTACGAGCAGTACTTC
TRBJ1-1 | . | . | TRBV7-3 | CASSLEGNTEAFF | TGTGCCAGCAGCCTCGAGGGGAACACTGAAGCTTTCTTT
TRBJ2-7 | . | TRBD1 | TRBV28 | CAAIDRVSYEQYF | TGTGCCGCCATAGACAGGGTATCCTACGAGCAGTACTTC
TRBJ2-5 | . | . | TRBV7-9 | CASSLRLGIQTQYF | TGTGCCAGCAGCTTACGACTAGGGATTCAGACCCAGTACTTC
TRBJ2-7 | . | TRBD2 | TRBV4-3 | CASSQDNAGEYEQYF | TGCGCCAGCAGCCAAGATAACGCGGGAGAGTACGAGCAGTACTTC
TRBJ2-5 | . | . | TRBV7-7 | CASSLNRGEVEETQYF | TGTGCTAGCAGCTTGAATCGGGGAGAGGTGGAGGAGACCCAGTACTTC
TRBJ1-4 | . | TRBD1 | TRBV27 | CASSLRQGWGNEKLFF | TGTGCCAGCAGTCTCCGACAGGGGTGGGGAAATGAAAAACTGTTTTTT
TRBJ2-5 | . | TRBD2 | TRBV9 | CASSGGLVGDYQETQYF | TGTGCCAGCAGCGGGGGACTAGTTGGGGACTACCAAGAGACCCAGTACTTC
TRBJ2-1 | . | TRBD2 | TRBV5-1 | CASSLSSSGRSYNEQFF | TGCGCCAGCAGCTTATCGTCTAGCGGGAGGTCCTACAATGAGCAGTTCTTC
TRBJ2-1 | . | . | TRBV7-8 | CASSLFGDIKYEQFF | TGTGCCAGCAGCTTATTTGGGGACATCAAGTATGAGCAGTTCTTC
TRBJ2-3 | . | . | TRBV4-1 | CASSQGSLITDTQYF | TGCGCCAGCAGCCAAGGCTCACTGATCACAGATACGCAGTATTTT
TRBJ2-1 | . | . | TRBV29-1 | CSVEVFVEGRLGEQFF | TGCAGCGTTGAAGTTTTTGTGGAGGGCCGACTTGGTGAGCAGTTCTTC
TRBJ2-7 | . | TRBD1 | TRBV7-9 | CASSPGTGAHVSYEQYF | TGTGCCAGCAGCCCAGGCACAGGGGCACATGTCTCCTACGAGCAGTACTTC
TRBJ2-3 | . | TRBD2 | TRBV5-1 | CASSILAGVGDTQYF | TGCGCCAGCAGCATACTAGCGGGAGTAGGTGATACGCAGTATTTT
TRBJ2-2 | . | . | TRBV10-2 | CASSISANTGELFF | TGCGCCAGCAGTATTAGCGCGAACACCGGGGAGCTGTTTTTT
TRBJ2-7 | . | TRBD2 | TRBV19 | CASSIVWGPGLASYEQYF | TGTGCCAGTAGTATAGTGTGGGGACCGGGACTAGCGTCCTACGAGCAGTACTTC
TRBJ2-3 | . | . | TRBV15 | CATSRTPETGGSDTQYF | TGTGCCACCAGCAGGACTCCGGAGACAGGAGGCAGCGATACGCAGTATTTT
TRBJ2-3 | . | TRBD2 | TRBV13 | CASSATSGGTDTQYF | TGTGCCAGCAGCGCAACTAGCGGCGGCACAGATACGCAGTATTTT
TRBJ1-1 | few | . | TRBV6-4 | CASSQGYRTEAFF | TGTGCCAGCAGCCAGGGGTACCGCACTGAAGCTTTCTTT
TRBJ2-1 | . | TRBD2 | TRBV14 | CASSLPAWTSDDEQFF | TGTGCCAGCAGCCTCCCGGCGTGGACTAGCGACGATGAGCAGTTCTTC
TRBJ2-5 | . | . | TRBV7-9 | CASSLGSGAKDF | TGTGCCAGCAGCTTAGGATCAGGGGCTAAGGACTTC
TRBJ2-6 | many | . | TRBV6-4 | CASSDRGGANVLTF | TGTGCCAGCAGTGACAGGGGTGGGGCCAACGTCCTGACTTTC
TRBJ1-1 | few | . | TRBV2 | CASKGLKF | TGTGCCAGCAAAGGACTGAAGTTT
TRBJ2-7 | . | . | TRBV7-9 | CASSFPWSPHEQYF | TGTGCCAGCAGCTTCCCGTGGAGCCCCCACGAGCAGTACTTC
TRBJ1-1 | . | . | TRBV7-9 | CASSSLMGGMNTEAFF | TGTGCCAGCAGCTCCCTCATGGGAGGGATGAACACTGAAGCTTTCTTT
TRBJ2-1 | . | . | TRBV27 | CASSLSRLLYNEQFF | TGTGCCAGCAGTTTATCCCGACTACTCTACAATGAGCAGTTCTTC
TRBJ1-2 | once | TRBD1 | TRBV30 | CACEGQGALAF | TGTGCCTGCGAGGGACAGGGGGCCCTCGCCTTC
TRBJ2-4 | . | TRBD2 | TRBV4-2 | CASSHPRESGDIQYF | TGTGCCAGCAGCCACCCCCGGGAGAGCGGGGACATTCAGTACTTC
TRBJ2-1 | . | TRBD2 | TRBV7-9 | CASSSGLAGAWEQFF | TGTGCCAGCAGCTCGGGACTAGCGGGAGCTTGGGAGCAGTTCTTC
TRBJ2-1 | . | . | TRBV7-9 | CASVTPGGSYNEQFF | TGTGCCAGCGTAACCCCCGGGGGAAGCTACAATGAGCAGTTCTTC
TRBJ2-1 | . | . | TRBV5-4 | CASSLRDFPYNEQFF | TGTGCCAGCAGCTTGCGAGATTTCCCCTACAATGAGCAGTTCTTC
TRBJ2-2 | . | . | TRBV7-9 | CASSLVLNTGELFF | TGTGCCAGCAGCTTAGTATTAAACACCGGGGAGCTGTTTTTT
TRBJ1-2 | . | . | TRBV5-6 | CASSNNQGRDGYTF | TGTGCCAGCAGTAATAATCAGGGAAGGGATGGCTACACCTTC